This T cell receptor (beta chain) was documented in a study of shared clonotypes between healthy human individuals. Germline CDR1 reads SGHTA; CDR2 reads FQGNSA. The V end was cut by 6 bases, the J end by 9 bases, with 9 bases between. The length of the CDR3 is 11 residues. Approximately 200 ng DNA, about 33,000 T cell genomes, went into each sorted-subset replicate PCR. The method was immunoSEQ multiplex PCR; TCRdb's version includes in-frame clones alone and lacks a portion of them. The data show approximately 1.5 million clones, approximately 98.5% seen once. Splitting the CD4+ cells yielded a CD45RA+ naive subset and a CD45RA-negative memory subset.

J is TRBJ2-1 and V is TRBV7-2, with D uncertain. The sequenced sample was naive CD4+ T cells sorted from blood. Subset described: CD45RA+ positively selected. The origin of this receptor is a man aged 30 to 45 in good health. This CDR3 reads CASRGRIEQFF. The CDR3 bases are TGTGCCAGCAGGGGCCGTATTGAGCAGTTCTTC.